The 30 T cell receptor beta chains below come from one sample, sequenced in a study of blood T cell repertoires in COVID-19 (dated by TCRdb to about 2020). The library was produced with the immunoSEQ multiplex PCR assay. TCRdb limited this immuneACCESS table to in-frame rearrangements with V and J called. A share of clones is missing; checked studies link under half to unresolved V genes, and the rest is unexplained. In all, the sample holds under 500,000 clones, and about 85% of those were seen once. Roughly 1.9% of the sample is held by the ten biggest clonotypes. Sequenced input: PBMCs or T cells enriched from blood (not recorded which). The receptors were gathered from a woman aged 18-29 years with acute COVID-19.

This chain links TRBV19 with TRBJ2-1; tentative D call: TRBD1 (6 bases). V was shortened by 3 bases and J by 4 bases, with 13 bases between the two germline ends. This CDR3 has 15 amino acids. Germline CDR1 reads LNHDA; CDR2 reads SQIVND (reference sequence). CDR3 DNA sequence: TGTGCCAGTAGTATCTCAGGGGCCCAATACAATGAGCAGTTCTTC. Translating gives CASSISGAQYNEQFF.

The chain carries TRBV12-3 or TRBV12-4 and TRBJ1-2; D unclear. The CDR3 totals 13 residues. Deletions cut 6 bases from V and 11 bases from J, with 19 bases between. CDR3 in DNA: TGTGCCAGCAGCCCGACTGCGTCGCCTGGGTACACCTTC. Protein: CASSPTASPGYTF.

The sample holds a few counts of this clone. The chain joins TRBV28 to TRBJ2-3; TRBD2 is a possible D gene (5 bases). The CDR3 is 15 amino acids. V was trimmed by 3 bases and J by 0 bases, leaving 10 bases between them. Germline CDR1 MDHEN, CDR2 SYDVKM. CDR3 DNA sequence: TGTGCCAGCAGTTTTCGGACTTCCAGCACAGATACGCAGTATTTT. This sequence encodes CASSFRTSSTDTQYF.

A single count supports this clone. The CDR3 sequence is CASSVGLAGGNEQYF. The CDR3 DNA sequence: TGTGCCAGCAGCGTGGGACTAGCGGGAGGTAACGAGCAGTACTTC. This chain joins TRBV9 and TRBJ2-7; TRBD2 agrees at 15 bases. Germline values: CDR1 SGDLS, CDR2 YYNGEE. This CDR3 region has 15 residues. V lost 2 bases, J lost 5 bases, and 2 bases stayed unmatched.

V gene TRBV7-9 combines with J gene TRBJ1-5, with 7 bases aligning to TRBD1. Germline V lookup: CDR1 SEHNR, CDR2 FQNEAQ (reference sequence). The CDR3 runs 13 residues. J was trimmed by 7 bases and V by 8 bases; bases with no gene match: 8. The DNA of the CDR3 is TGTGCCAGCGGTTCTACAGGGGAGCAGCCCCAGCATTTT. Amino acid sequence: CASGSTGEQPQHF.

The chain carries TRBV7-9 and TRBJ2-1, with D possibly being TRBD1 (5 bases). The germline V and J ends were trimmed by 3 bases and 4 bases, with 10 bases remaining between them. In germline, CDR1 is SEHNR, CDR2 FQNEAQ (reference sequence). The CDR3 is made up of 14 amino acids. CDR3 amino acids: CASSLSGNYNEQFF. In nucleotides, the CDR3 is TGTGCCAGCAGCTTGTCAGGGAATTACAATGAGCAGTTCTTC. Together with reference TRBV7-9 and TRBJ2-1, the CDR3 gives the full variable domain: DTGVSQNPRHKITKRGQNVTFRCDPISEHNRLYWYRQTLGQGPEFLTYFQNEAQLEKSRLLSDRFSAERPKGSFSTLEIQRTEQGDSAMYLCASSLSGNYNEQFFGPGTRLTVL.

The J gene is TRBJ2-7, the V gene TRBV19; the match to TRBD2 covers 8 bases. The CDR3 spans 16 residues. Germline trimming cut 5 bases from V and 2 bases from J; bases unmatched to any gene: 11. Germline-derived CDR1 and CDR2 are LNHDA and SQIVND (reference sequence). CDR3 coding DNA: TGTGCCAGTAGTTCCAGCGGGAGTATGCTTACCTACGAGCAGTACTTC. Its translation: CASSSSGSMLTYEQYF.

The CDR3, as DNA: TGCGCCAGCAGTGAGGGACTCAATCAGCCCCAGCATTTT. Translated: CASSEGLNQPQHF. V is TRBV10-2 and J is TRBJ1-5; D is unclear. The V end was cut by 2 bases, the J end by 3 bases, with 5 bases between. Germline V gene data show CDR1 as WSHSY and CDR2 as SAAADI. CDR3 length: 13 residues.

This chain uses TRBV5-4 with TRBJ2-7; the D is unclear. The germline V gene encodes CDR1 SGHNT and CDR2 YYREEE (reference sequence). This CDR3 is built from 12 residues. V was shortened by 2 bases and J by 3 bases, with 6 bases between the two germline ends. CDR3: CASSLSHYEQYF. In DNA form, the CDR3 reads TGTGCCAGCAGCTTATCACACTACGAGCAGTACTTC.

This chain links TRBV25-1 with TRBJ1-2; no reliable D call. This CDR3 comprises 13 residues. The V and J ends lost 4 bases and 8 bases respectively, with 14 bases between them. The germline V gene has CDR1 MGHDK and CDR2 SYGVNS. CDR3 in amino acids: CASSGGLPGGYTF. CDR3 nucleotides: TGTGCCAGCAGTGGAGGGTTACCGGGAGGCTACACCTTC.

The genes are TRBV6-1 and TRBJ2-5; TRBD1 agrees at 7 bases. Per germline, CDR1 MNHNS and CDR2 SASEGT. With V trimmed by 1 base and J by 4 bases, 6 bases remained unmatched. The CDR3 contains 15 residues. The CDR3 region is CASSEDRGWGETQYF. The CDR3 region has the DNA TGTGCCAGCAGTGAAGACAGGGGTTGGGGAGAGACCCAGTACTTC.

A single count supports this clone. This chain joins TRBV27 and TRBJ1-2; a possible D gene is TRBD1 (5 bases). The CDR3 spans 14 residues. The germline V gene has CDR1 MNHEY and CDR2 SMNVEV (reference sequence). The V and J ends lost 4 bases and 6 bases respectively, with 15 bases between them. The CDR3 DNA is TGTGCCAGCAGTTACGACCGGGACTCTAATGGCTACACCTTC. It specifies CASSYDRDSNGYTF.

The genes are TRBV2 and TRBJ1-5; D is unresolved. The CDR3 is 14 amino acids. Germline CDR1 is SNHLY and CDR2 is FYNNEI. V lost 4 bases and J 7 bases, leaving 14 bases between the germline ends. The CDR3 spells CASSGVGVGQPQHF. In DNA form, the CDR3 reads TGTGCCAGCAGTGGGGTCGGAGTCGGCCAGCCCCAGCATTTT.

The V and J genes are TRBV5-6 and TRBJ1-1; TRBD1 might be the D (5 bases). V was cut by 0 bases and J by 5 bases, with 8 bases left in between. The CDR3 loop spans 13 amino acids. Germline CDR1 reads SGHDT; CDR2 reads YYEEEE. The CDR3 loop is CASSLVGQTEAFF. The CDR3 coding sequence is TGTGCCAGCAGCTTGGTGGGGCAAACTGAAGCTTTCTTT.

The V gene is TRBV4-3, the J gene TRBJ2-3; possibly TRBD2 for D (5 bases). Germline V gives CDR1 LGHNA, CDR2 YSLEER. The CDR3 sequence is 17 residues long. The V and J ends lost 5 bases and 3 bases respectively, with 21 bases between them. The CDR3 nucleotides read TGCGCCAGCAGCATCGACTTGTTCCTAGCTGGGACAGATACGCAGTATTTT. It codes for CASSIDLFLAGTDTQYF.

This clone was seen only a few times. This rearrangement joins TRBV2 to TRBJ1-3; the D is unclear. There are 15 residues in the CDR3. The V gene's germline CDR1 is SNHLY and CDR2 FYNNEI. Trimming pared 5 bases from V and 0 bases from J, leaving 11 bases between. CDR3 bases: TGTGCCAGCAGTACTGACATAACCTCTGGAAACACCATATATTTT. Translated: CASSTDITSGNTIYF. The variable domain in full, with the rest retrieved from reference TRBV2 and TRBJ1-3, is EPEVTQTPSHQVTQMGQEVILRCVPISNHLYFYWYRQILGQKVEFLVSFYNNEISEKSEIFDDQFSVERPDGSNFTLKIRSTKLEDSAMYFCASSTDITSGNTIYFGEGSWLTVV.

The V call is TRBV20-1, the J call TRBJ2-1; weak D call: TRBD1 (5 bases). The CDR3 contains 11 residues. CDR1 DFQATT and CDR2 SNEGSKA come from the germline V gene (reference sequence). V shed 4 bases and J shed 9 bases, with 10 bases lying between them. The CDR3 reads CSATQETEQFF. CDR3 nucleotides: TGCAGTGCTACACAGGAGACTGAGCAGTTCTTC.

This chain joins TRBV19 and TRBJ2-1, with 10 nucleotides matching TRBD2. Trimming cost V 0 bases and J 0 bases; bases outside gene matches: 5. From germline, CDR1 is LNHDA and CDR2 SQIVND (reference sequence). The CDR3 is 18 residues long. The CDR3 is CASSIDLAGEGSYNEQFF. As DNA, the CDR3 is TGTGCCAGTAGTATAGACCTAGCGGGAGAGGGCTCCTACAATGAGCAGTTCTTC.

V and J are TRBV5-1 and TRBJ1-2; D is possibly TRBD1 (6 bases). In germline, CDR1 is SGHRS, CDR2 YFSETQ. V was trimmed by 0 bases and J by 7 bases, leaving 16 bases between them. The CDR3 runs to 15 residues. CDR3 residues: CASSLALQGQGGYTF. CDR3 in DNA: TGCGCCAGCAGCTTGGCCCTACAGGGCCAGGGTGGCTACACCTTC.

The sample holds a few counts of this clone. The chain combines TRBV12-3 or TRBV12-4 with TRBJ1-2; 7 nucleotides match TRBD1. The CDR3 is made up of 13 amino acids. V lost 4 bases to trimming and J lost 7 bases; unmatched junction nucleotides: 6. CDR3 in amino acids: CASSSDRAGGYTF. The CDR3, as DNA: TGTGCCAGCAGTTCCGACAGGGCTGGTGGCTACACCTTC.

This clone was counted a single time. This chain connects TRBV19 to TRBJ1-1; D ambiguous. Germline values: CDR1 LNHDA, CDR2 SQIVND (reference sequence). Trimming removed 6 bases at V and 7 bases at J, with 12 bases between. This CDR3 has 12 amino acids. The CDR3 protein is CASSLLEGEAFF. DNA of the CDR3: TGTGCCAGTAGCTTATTGGAGGGTGAAGCTTTCTTT.

This chain uses TRBV15 with TRBJ2-5; D might be TRBD1 (6 bases). Per germline, CDR1 LNHNV and CDR2 YYDKDF (reference sequence). This CDR3 has 14 amino acids. V gave up 0 bases and J gave up 4 bases, with 9 bases separating them. The CDR3, as DNA: TGTGCCACCAGCAGAGATTTGGGGGCAGAGACCCAGTACTTC. Translated: CATSRDLGAETQYF.

The table lists this clone with a count of one. V gene TRBV24-1 combines with J gene TRBJ2-5; weak D call: TRBD2 (5 bases). This CDR3 spans 14 amino acids. The germline gives CDR1 KGHDR, CDR2 SFDVKD. Trimming took off 6 bases at V and 4 bases at J, with 14 bases between the two ends. The CDR3 nucleotides read TGTGCCACCAGTTCTACGGGGTCTCTAGAGACCCAGTACTTC. Protein: CATSSTGSLETQYF.

V is TRBV5-4 and J is TRBJ1-2; a weak D match, TRBD1 (6 bases). V was shortened by 0 bases and J by 8 bases, with 14 bases between the two germline ends. Per the germline V gene, CDR1 is SGHNT and CDR2 is YYREEE (reference sequence). There are 14 residues in the CDR3. CDR3 bases: TGTGCCAGCAGCTTGGTAGGACAGTTGACCGGCTACACCTTC. This codes for CASSLVGQLTGYTF. The whole variable domain, filled in from reference TRBV5-4 and TRBJ1-2, reads ETGVTQSPTHLIKTRGQQVTLRCSSQSGHNTVSWYQQALGQGPQFIFQYYREEENGRGNFPPRFSGLQFPNYSSELNVNALELDDSALYLCASSLVGQLTGYTFGSGTRLTVV.

As regards this clone: The same CDR3 also results from other DNA sequences found in this sample. V is TRBV2 and J is TRBJ2-7, with TRBD1 matching over 9 bases. J lost 1 base, V lost 7 bases, and 5 bases had no gene match. Per the germline V gene, CDR1 is SNHLY and CDR2 is FYNNEI. This CDR3 has 14 amino acids. In DNA, the CDR3 is TGTGCCAGCATTCCGGGACAGGGTTCCTACGAGCAGTACTTC. Encoded protein: CASIPGQGSYEQYF.

The chain employs TRBV5-6 and TRBJ2-7; a weak D match, TRBD1 (5 bases). CDR1 and CDR2 from the germline V gene are SGHDT and YYEEEE. V lost 2 bases and J lost 5, with 11 bases in between. The CDR3 consists of 13 residues. CDR3 protein: CASSFWQGNEQYF. The CDR3 DNA is TGTGCCAGCAGCTTTTGGCAGGGCAACGAGCAGTACTTC.

This chain joins TRBV27 and TRBJ1-1; D is undetermined. Germline V gene data show CDR1 as MNHEY and CDR2 as SMNVEV (reference sequence). The CDR3 covers 14 residues. Trimming took off 5 bases at V and 0 bases at J, with 10 bases between the two ends. The CDR3 bases are TGTGCCAGCAGTCTCGGGATGATGAACACTGAAGCTTTCTTT. This sequence encodes CASSLGMMNTEAFF.

This sequence joins TRBV19 and TRBJ2-1, with 7 bases matching TRBD2. J was trimmed by 8 bases and V by 6 bases; bases with no gene match: 13. Looked up from germline, CDR1 is LNHDA and CDR2 is SQIVND (reference sequence). This CDR3 is built from 15 residues. The CDR3 bases are TGTGCCAGTAGCCCTGCTCGGACTAGTCGGGATGAGCAGTTCTTC. This encodes CASSPARTSRDEQFF.

This clone appeared a few times. The CDR3 DNA reads as TGTGCCAGCAGTTCTCTAGCGGGGGGGCTCAATGAGCAGTTCTTC. It encodes CASSSLAGGLNEQFF. J is TRBJ2-1 and V is TRBV6-5, with 12 bases lining up with TRBD2. The CDR3 extends over 15 amino acids. The V segment lost 4 bases and the J segment 6 bases; nucleotides outside the gene matches: 4. Germline CDR1 and CDR2: MNHEY and SVGAGI.

The chain combines TRBV21-1 with TRBJ2-5; the DNA was not used to check the table's D call, TRBD1. TRBV21-1 is an annotated pseudogene. CDR3 length: 16 residues. This CDR3 is CASSYRADSTQETQYF. The CDR3 bases are TGTGCCAGCAGCTACCGCGCTGACAGCACTCAAGAGACCCAGTACTTC.